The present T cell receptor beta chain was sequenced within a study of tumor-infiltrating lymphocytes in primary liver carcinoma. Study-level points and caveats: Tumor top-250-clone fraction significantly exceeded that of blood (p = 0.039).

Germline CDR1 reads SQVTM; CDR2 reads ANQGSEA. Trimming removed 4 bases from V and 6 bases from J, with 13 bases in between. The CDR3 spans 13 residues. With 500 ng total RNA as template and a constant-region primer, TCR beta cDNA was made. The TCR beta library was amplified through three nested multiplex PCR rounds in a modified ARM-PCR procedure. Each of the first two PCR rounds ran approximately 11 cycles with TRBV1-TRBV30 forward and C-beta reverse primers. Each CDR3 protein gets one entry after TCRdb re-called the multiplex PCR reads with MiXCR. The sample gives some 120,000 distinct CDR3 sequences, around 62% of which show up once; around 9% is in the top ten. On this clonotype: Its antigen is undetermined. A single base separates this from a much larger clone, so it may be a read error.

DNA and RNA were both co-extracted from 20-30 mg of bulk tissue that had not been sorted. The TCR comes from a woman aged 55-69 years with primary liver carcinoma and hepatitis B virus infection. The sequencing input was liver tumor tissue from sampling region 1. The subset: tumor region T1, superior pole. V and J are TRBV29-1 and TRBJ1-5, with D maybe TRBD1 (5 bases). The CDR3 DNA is TGCAGCGTTGGTCAGGCAGGGATTCAGCCCCAGCATTTT. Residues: CSVGQAGIQPQHF.